This T cell receptor (beta chain) was sequenced in a study of shared clonotypes between healthy human individuals. Study conclusions and caveats: Though the depth was large, rarefaction showed that sorted-subset sequencing was incomplete.

CD45RA+ naive and CD45RA-negative memory subsets were separated from CD4+ cells. Per the original methods: Junction-only immunoSEQ data arrived without quality scores, meaning filtering differed. The table came from immunoSEQ multiplex PCR; TCRdb's copy has only in-frame clones and leaves some out. The D gene and trimming were derived from the DNA, and the V and J assignments and clone size from that table. The sample has approximately 2.4 million clones, approximately 95% seen once; the top ten hold over 0.1%. Germline V CDR1 and CDR2: SGHNT, YENEEA. CDR3 length: 15 residues. Trimming removed 0 bases from V and 6 bases from J, with 11 bases in between. To note about this clone: Its specificity is not known.

The material sequenced was naive CD4+ T cells sorted from blood. The subset here: CD45RA+ positively selected. The chain is built from TRBV11-3 and TRBJ2-2; D is unclear. This TCR derives from a young man in good health. The CDR3 DNA follows: TGTGCCAGCAGCTTAGACTCCAAAGGCGCCGGGGAGCTGTTTTTT. Its protein product is CASSLDSKGAGELFF.